One sample yielded the 7 T cell receptor beta chains listed below, sequenced in a study of blood T cells in healthy people across ages (dated by TCRdb to 2013 to 2016). The library came from 5' RACE. Instrument on record: Illumina HiSeq 2500. A second PCR of roughly 6 to 11 cycles was performed with a sample-barcoded 5' primer and a J-beta primer mix. The public reads were quality trimmed at Q25 with fastp and then assembled into clones with MiXCR by TCRdb, keeping productive beta chains. Entries are consolidated by CDR3 protein sequence, retaining the most common genes and DNA. The sample includes under 1,000,000 distinct CDR3 sequences, with under 40% observed a single time. The ten largest clonotypes hold 10% to 15% of the sample. The sample was blood. Every receptor here comes from a man between 18 and 29 years old in good health.

This clonotype was seen at least ten times. The genes are TRBV12-3 or TRBV12-4 and TRBJ2-3, with D tentatively TRBD1 (6 bases). V gave up 6 bases and J gave up 6 bases, with 19 bases separating them. The CDR3 contains 15 residues. This chain's CDR3 is CASRQQGPNVDTQYF. DNA of the CDR3: TGTGCCAGCAGGCAACAGGGTCCCAATGTGGATACGCAGTATTTT.

This clonotype was recorded at least ten times. V is TRBV5-1 and J is TRBJ1-2; 7 bases are a match to TRBD1. Per the germline V gene, CDR1 is SGHRS and CDR2 is YFSETQ. J was trimmed by 3 bases and V by 4 bases; bases with no gene match: 3. This CDR3 contains 13 residues. The CDR3 region is CASSEGADYGYTF. CDR3 nucleotide sequence: TGCGCCAGCAGCGAGGGGGCAGACTATGGCTACACCTTC.

This clonotype was seen a handful of times. The chain links TRBV18 to TRBJ2-1; D unresolved. V was cut by 2 bases and J by 4 bases, with 12 bases left in between. The CDR3 runs 15 residues. In germline, CDR1 is KGHSH, CDR2 LQKENI. The CDR3 is CASSPVESPYNEQFF. CDR3 bases: TGTGCCAGCTCACCAGTCGAATCGCCGTACAATGAGCAGTTCTTC. Combining the CDR3 with reference TRBV18 and TRBJ2-1 gives the whole variable domain NAGVMQNPRHLVRRRGQEARLRCSPMKGHSHVYWYRQLPEEGLKFMVYLQKENIIDESGMPKERFSAEFPKEGPSILRIQQVVRGDSAAYFCASSPVESPYNEQFFGPGTRLTVL.

V and J are TRBV6-6 and TRBJ1-4; a possible D gene is TRBD1 (5 bases). Germline V gives CDR1 MNHNY, CDR2 SVGAGI (reference sequence). CDR3 length equals 15 residues. With 7 bases removed from V and 2 bases from J, the gap between germline ends came to 14 bases. The CDR3 here is CASIDAGPTNEKLFF. The CDR3 bases are TGTGCCAGCATAGACGCAGGGCCGACTAATGAAAAACTGTTTTTT.

J is TRBJ2-3 and V is TRBV20-1; D may be TRBD2 (5 bases). The germline CDR1 and CDR2 sequences are DFQATT and SNEGSKA (reference sequence). The CDR3 contains 12 residues. Trimming stripped 5 bases from V and 5 bases from J, with 11 bases between. CDR3 residues: CSAPYRGDTQYF. In DNA form, the CDR3 reads TGCAGTGCTCCTTATCGGGGAGATACGCAGTATTTT.

Only a few counts were recorded for this clonotype. The CDR3 DNA is TGCGCCAGCAGCCAAGACCGCGCCAGGGGGCTGTTTTTT. Its translation is CASSQDRARGLFF. J is TRBJ1-4 and V is TRBV4-3; TRBD1 aligns across 7 bases. The V gene's germline CDR1 is LGHNA and CDR2 YSLEER. This CDR3 spans 13 amino acids. V dropped 0 bases and J dropped 14; count of bases not matched to a gene: 6.

V is TRBV6-5 and J is TRBJ1-1; TRBD1 might be the D (6 bases). Looked up from germline, CDR1 is MNHEY and CDR2 is SVGAGI. The CDR3 totals 13 residues. V gave up 8 bases and J gave up 1 base, with 11 bases separating them. CDR3 sequence reads: CASGHRENTEAFF. CDR3 nucleotide sequence: TGTGCCAGCGGACACAGGGAGAACACTGAAGCTTTCTTT.